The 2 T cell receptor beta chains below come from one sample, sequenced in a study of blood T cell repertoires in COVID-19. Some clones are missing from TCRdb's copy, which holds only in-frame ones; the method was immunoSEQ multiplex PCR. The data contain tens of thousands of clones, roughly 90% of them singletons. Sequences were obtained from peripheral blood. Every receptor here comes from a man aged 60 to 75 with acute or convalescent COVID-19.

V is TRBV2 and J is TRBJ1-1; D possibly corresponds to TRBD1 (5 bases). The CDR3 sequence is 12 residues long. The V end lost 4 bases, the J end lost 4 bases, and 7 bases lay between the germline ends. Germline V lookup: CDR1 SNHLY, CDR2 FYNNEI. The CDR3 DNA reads TGTGCCAGCAGTGGGACACTCACTGAAGCTTTCTTT. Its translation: CASSGTLTEAFF.

Here the CDR3 DNA reads TGTGCCAGCAGAGACCATAGCGGAACCTACGAGCAGTACTTC. As protein: CASRDHSGTYEQYF. The rearrangement joins TRBV2 to TRBJ2-7; D might be TRBD2 (6 bases). This CDR3 spans 14 amino acids. V was cut by 6 bases and J by 2 bases, with 14 bases left in between. Germline loops: CDR1 SNHLY, CDR2 FYNNEI.